This T cell receptor beta chain is from a study of T cell responses to AZD1222 COVID-19 vaccine. Method: immunoSEQ multiplex PCR; TCRdb's copy keeps in-frame clones and lacks some. The table records over 50,000 clones, over 75% of them present only once. Trimming shortened V by 5 bases and J by 8 bases, and 18 bases separated the two germline ends. The CDR3 runs 15 residues. Per germline, CDR1 PRHDT and CDR2 FYEKMQ (reference sequence). About this clone: The antigen is unknown.

Overall study findings and caveats: The number of AZD1222 recipients seropositive at baseline was only five or six. Unmutated regions of variants are reportedly targeted by nearly half of spike-specific TCRs.

The sequencing used peripheral blood, collected 28 days after the second AZD1222 dose. This TCR was sampled from an adult who received the AZD1222 COVID-19 vaccine. The chain recombines TRBV13 with TRBJ1-4; perhaps TRBD1 as D (6 bases). The CDR3 DNA reads TGTGCCAGCAGCCCTCAAGGGGGGGGCTCGGAAAAACTGTTTTTT. Its protein product is CASSPQGGGSEKLFF. The full variable domain, in which reference TRBV13 and TRBJ1-4 provide the parts outside the CDR3, is AAGVIQSPRHLIKEKRETATLKCYPIPRHDTVYWYQQGPGQDPQFLISFYEKMQSDKGSIPDRFSAQQFSDYHSELNMSSLELGDSALYFCASSPQGGGSEKLFFGSGTQLSVL.